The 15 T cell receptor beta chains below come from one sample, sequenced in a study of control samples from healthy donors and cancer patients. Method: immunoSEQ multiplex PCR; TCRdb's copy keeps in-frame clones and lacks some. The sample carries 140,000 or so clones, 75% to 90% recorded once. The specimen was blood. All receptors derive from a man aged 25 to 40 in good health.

CDR3 DNA: TGTGCCAGCAGCTCGGCGGCAGGAGCCTCCTACGAGCAGTACTTC. This codes for CASSSAAGASYEQYF. J is TRBJ2-7 and V is TRBV7-9; D gene unclear. The V end lost 4 bases, the J end lost 0 bases, and 13 bases lay between the germline ends. Germline V CDR1 and CDR2: SEHNR, FQNEAQ (reference sequence). This CDR3 region has 15 residues.

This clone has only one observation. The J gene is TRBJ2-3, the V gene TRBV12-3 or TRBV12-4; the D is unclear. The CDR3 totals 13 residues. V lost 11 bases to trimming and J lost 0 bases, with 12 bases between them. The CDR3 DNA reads TGTGCCTCCCGGGTGGGAAGCACAGATACGCAGTATTTT. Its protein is CASRVGSTDTQYF.

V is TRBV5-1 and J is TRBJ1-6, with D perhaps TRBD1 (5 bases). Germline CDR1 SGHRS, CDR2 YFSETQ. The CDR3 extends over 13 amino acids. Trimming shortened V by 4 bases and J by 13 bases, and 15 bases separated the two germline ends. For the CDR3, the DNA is TGCGCCAGCAGCCCCAGGGAATTTATGCCCCTCCACTTT. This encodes CASSPREFMPLHF.

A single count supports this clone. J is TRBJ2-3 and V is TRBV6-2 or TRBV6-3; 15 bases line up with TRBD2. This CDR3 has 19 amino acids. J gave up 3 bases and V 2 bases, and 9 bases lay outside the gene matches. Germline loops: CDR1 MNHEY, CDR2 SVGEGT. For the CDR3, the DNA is TGTGCCAGCAGTTACCTGGGACTAGCGGGGGGCCGTAGGACAGATACGCAGTATTTT. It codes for CASSYLGLAGGRRTDTQYF.

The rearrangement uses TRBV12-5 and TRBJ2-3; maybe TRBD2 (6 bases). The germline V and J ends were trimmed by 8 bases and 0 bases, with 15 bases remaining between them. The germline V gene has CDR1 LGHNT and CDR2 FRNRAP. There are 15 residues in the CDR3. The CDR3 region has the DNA TGTGCTAGTTCCCCTAGCGCCTCTAGCACAGATACGCAGTATTTT. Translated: CASSPSASSTDTQYF.

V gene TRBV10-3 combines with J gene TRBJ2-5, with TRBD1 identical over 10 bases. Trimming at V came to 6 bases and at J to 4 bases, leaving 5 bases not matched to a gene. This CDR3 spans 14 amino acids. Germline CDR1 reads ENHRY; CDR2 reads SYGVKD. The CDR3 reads CAIRPTGGAETQYF. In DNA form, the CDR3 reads TGTGCCATCAGACCGACAGGGGGCGCAGAGACCCAGTACTTC.

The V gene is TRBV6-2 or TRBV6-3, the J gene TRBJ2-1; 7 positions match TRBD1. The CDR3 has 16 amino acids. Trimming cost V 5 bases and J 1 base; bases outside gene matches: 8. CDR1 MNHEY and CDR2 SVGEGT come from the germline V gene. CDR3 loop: CASSDRQGFSYNEQFF. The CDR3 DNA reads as TGTGCCAGCAGTGACCGACAGGGTTTTTCCTACAATGAGCAGTTCTTC.

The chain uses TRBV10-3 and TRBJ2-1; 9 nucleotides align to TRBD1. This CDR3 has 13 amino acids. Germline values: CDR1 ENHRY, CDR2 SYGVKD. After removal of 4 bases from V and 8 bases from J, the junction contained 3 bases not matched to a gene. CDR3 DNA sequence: TGTGCCATCAGTGGGGGGACAGGGTATGAGCAGTTCTTC. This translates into CAISGGTGYEQFF.

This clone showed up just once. The CDR3 here is CASSLIDRVSYEQYF. CDR3 DNA: TGTGCCAGCAGTTTAATCGACAGGGTCTCCTACGAGCAGTACTTC. The chain is built from TRBV6-5 and TRBJ2-7; 7 bases agree with TRBD1. The V gene end was trimmed by 4 bases and the J gene end by 0 bases; junction bases not matched to a gene: 6. Germline CDR1 MNHEY, CDR2 SVGAGI. The CDR3 is 15 amino acids.

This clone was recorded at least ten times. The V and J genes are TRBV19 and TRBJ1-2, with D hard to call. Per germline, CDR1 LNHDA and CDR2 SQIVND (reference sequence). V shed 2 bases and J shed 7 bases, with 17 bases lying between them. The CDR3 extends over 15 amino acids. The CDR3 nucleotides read TGTGCCAGTAGTATAAAGGAGACTCAGTCGGGTGGCTACACCTTC. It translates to CASSIKETQSGGYTF.

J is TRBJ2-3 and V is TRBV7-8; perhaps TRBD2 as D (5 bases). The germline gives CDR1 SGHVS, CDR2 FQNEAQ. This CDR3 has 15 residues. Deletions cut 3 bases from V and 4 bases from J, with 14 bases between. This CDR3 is CASSFDLGVSDTQYF. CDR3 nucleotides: TGTGCCAGCAGCTTCGACCTCGGGGTATCAGATACGCAGTATTTT.

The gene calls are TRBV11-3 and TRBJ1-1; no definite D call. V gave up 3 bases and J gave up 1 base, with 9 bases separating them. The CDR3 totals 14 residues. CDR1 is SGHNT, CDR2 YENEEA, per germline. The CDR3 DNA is TGTGCCAGCAGCTTGACCAGGTCGAACACTGAAGCTTTCTTT. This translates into CASSLTRSNTEAFF.

The CDR3 DNA sequence: TGTGCCACCAGTGATACCACAGGGGGCACTGATTCCCCTGGAAACACCATATATTTT. It codes for CATSDTTGGTDSPGNTIYF. The chain has TRBV24-1 and TRBJ1-3, with TRBD1 matching over 9 bases. Germline trimming cut 3 bases from V and 2 bases from J; bases unmatched to any gene: 13. CDR3 length: 19 amino acids. Germline CDR1 and CDR2: KGHDR and SFDVKD.

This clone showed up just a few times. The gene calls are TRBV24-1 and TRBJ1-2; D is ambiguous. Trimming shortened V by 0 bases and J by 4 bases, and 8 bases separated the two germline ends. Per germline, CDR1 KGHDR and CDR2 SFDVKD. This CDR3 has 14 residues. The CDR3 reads CATSDLGSRYGYTF. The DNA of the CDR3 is TGTGCCACCAGTGATTTGGGCTCCCGCTATGGCTACACCTTC.

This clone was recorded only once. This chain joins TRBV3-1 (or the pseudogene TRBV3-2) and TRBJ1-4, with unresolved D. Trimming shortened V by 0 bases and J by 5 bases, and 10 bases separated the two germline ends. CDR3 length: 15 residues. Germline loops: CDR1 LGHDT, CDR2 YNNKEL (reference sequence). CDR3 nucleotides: TGTGCCAGCAGCCAAGATCAGCGGGGAAATGAAAAACTGTTTTTT. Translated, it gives CASSQDQRGNEKLFF.